This entry lists 26 T cell receptor beta chains sequenced from one sample in a study of CD8 T cells in ankylosing spondylitis. Antigen specificity for these receptors is unknown. Using its own MiXCR run on the 5' RACE reads, TCRdb lists one record per CDR3 protein. Among fewer than 750,000 distinct CDR3 sequences listed, under 20% were seen once. The study, taken as a whole, reports: Seemingly characteristic of ankylosing spondylitis blood was a TCR beta motif consisting of several highly homologous variants.

The source material was blood, either unsorted or a sorted T cell fraction (not recorded which). The receptors were sampled from a male donor with ankylosing spondylitis.

The chain combines TRBV9 with TRBJ2-2; D ambiguous. Trimming shortened V by 0 bases and J by 7 bases, and 7 bases separated the two germline ends. Germline V gene sequence: CDR1 SGDLS, CDR2 YYNGEE. The CDR3 is 13 residues long. The CDR3 nucleotides are TGTGCCAGCAGCGTAGCTGGGAACGGGGAGCTGTTTTTT. Protein product: CASSVAGNGELFF.

This clonotype is a singleton in its sample. The chain employs TRBV12-3 or TRBV12-4 and TRBJ2-1; D gene unclear. The CDR3 extends over 14 amino acids. Trimming removed 4 bases from V and 4 bases from J, with 11 bases in between. In nucleotides, the CDR3 is TGTGCCAGCAGTTCAGACGGAACGTACAATGAGCAGTTCTTC. This gives the protein CASSSDGTYNEQFF.

The chain has TRBV25-1 and TRBJ1-1; 9 positions match TRBD1. The CDR3 is 17 amino acids. Losses at the gene ends were 5 bases for V and 0 bases for J; bases not matched to a gene: 10. Germline lookup yields CDR1 MGHDK and CDR2 SYGVNS. As DNA, the CDR3 is TGTGCCAGCAGTTCGGACAGGGGAGTAAGAATGAACACTGAAGCTTTCTTT. Its protein product is CASSSDRGVRMNTEAFF. The entire variable domain, with the rest obtained from reference TRBV25-1 and TRBJ1-1, is as follows: EADIYQTPRYLVIGTGKKITLECSQTMGHDKMYWYQQDPGMELHLIHYSYGVNSTEKGDLSSESTVSRIRTEHFPLTLESARPSHTSQYLCASSSDRGVRMNTEAFFGQGTRLTVV.

The chain carries TRBV11-3 and TRBJ2-2; 8 bases are a match to TRBD2. After removal of 5 bases from V and 1 base from J, the junction contained 9 bases not matched to a gene. This CDR3 comprises 17 residues. The germline V gene encodes CDR1 SGHNT and CDR2 YENEEA. CDR3 in amino acids: CASSPEAGGLNTGELFF. CDR3 DNA: TGTGCCAGCAGCCCAGAGGCGGGAGGCCTGAACACCGGGGAGCTGTTTTTT.

The table lists this clonotype with a few counts. The chain joins TRBV12-3 or TRBV12-4 to TRBJ2-1; TRBD2 matches 11 bases. This CDR3 is built from 15 residues. V shed 1 base and J 6 bases; nucleotides not matched to a gene: 2. CDR3 amino acids: CASSLGSGRVNEQFF. The CDR3 nucleotides are TGTGCCAGCAGTTTAGGTAGCGGGAGGGTCAATGAGCAGTTCTTC.

The chain has TRBV27 and TRBJ1-1; 7 positions match TRBD1. The V segment lost 0 bases and the J segment 12 bases; nucleotides outside the gene matches: 7. Germline CDR1 and CDR2: MNHEY and SMNVEV (reference sequence). The CDR3 runs 13 residues. CDR3 residues: CASSLSEGAGPFF. Here the CDR3 DNA reads TGTGCCAGCAGTTTATCGGAGGGGGCCGGGCCTTTCTTT.

The chain has TRBV6-1 and TRBJ1-1, with TRBD1 matching 9 bases. The CDR3 sequence is 13 residues long. Germline CDR1 MNHNS, CDR2 SASEGT. The V segment lost 6 bases and the J segment 6 bases; nucleotides outside the gene matches: 5. CDR3 DNA sequence: TGTGCCAGCAGAGGACAGGGGATGGCTGAAGCTTTCTTT. This translates into CASRGQGMAEAFF.

V gene TRBV5-1 combines with J gene TRBJ1-2; no clear D gene. Trimming pared 3 bases from V and 8 bases from J, leaving 20 bases between. CDR1 is SGHRS and CDR2 is YFSETQ in the germline V gene. The CDR3 is 15 residues long. This CDR3 reads CASSSNPGPRKGYTF. In DNA form, the CDR3 reads TGCGCCAGCAGCTCCAATCCCGGACCCCGGAAAGGCTACACCTTC.

This clonotype occurred once. V gene TRBV29-1 combines with J gene TRBJ2-5; D remains unclear. The ends were cut back, 2 bases at V and 0 bases at J, with 7 bases in the middle. This CDR3 is built from 13 residues. CDR1 and CDR2 from the germline V gene are SQVTM and ANQGSEA. The CDR3: CSVEWHHQETQYF. The DNA of the CDR3 is TGCAGCGTTGAATGGCACCACCAAGAGACCCAGTACTTC.

There are many counts of this clonotype. The V gene is TRBV10-3, the J gene TRBJ1-1; tentatively, D is TRBD1 (6 bases). This CDR3 is built from 11 residues. V was trimmed by 8 bases and J by 8 bases, leaving 12 bases between them. Germline-derived CDR1 and CDR2 are ENHRY and SYGVKD. The CDR3 sequence is CAIAGGGEAFF. Here the CDR3 DNA reads TGTGCCATCGCGGGGGGGGGCGAAGCTTTCTTT.

This clonotype appeared a few times. The rearrangement joins TRBV4-2 to TRBJ2-2, with a tentative D call TRBD1 (5 bases). The V gene lost 2 bases and the J gene lost 3 bases, with 16 bases spanning the gap. CDR3 length: 17 amino acids. CDR1 is LGHNA and CDR2 is YNFKEQ in the germline V gene. CDR3 sequence reads: CASSQRLSGADTGELFF. CDR3 coding DNA: TGTGCCAGCAGCCAACGGTTAAGTGGGGCCGACACCGGGGAGCTGTTTTTT.

This clonotype was seen a few times. This chain links TRBV4-3 with TRBJ2-5; the match to TRBD1 covers 7 bases. Germline V gene sequence: CDR1 LGHNA, CDR2 YSLEER. The trim removed 4 bases at V and 5 bases at J, leaving 7 bases unmatched. The CDR3 runs 14 residues. DNA of the CDR3: TGCGCCAGCAGCCGGACCGACAGGGACGAGACCCAGTACTTC. Its translation is CASSRTDRDETQYF.

This clonotype was seen just once. The chain couples TRBV4-2 to TRBJ2-3; 12 nucleotides match TRBD2. CDR3 size: 17 residues. The V gene end was trimmed by 0 bases and the J gene end by 5 bases; junction bases not matched to a gene: 6. CDR1 and CDR2 from the germline V gene are LGHNA and YNFKEQ. The CDR3, as DNA: TGTGCCAGCAGCCAAGATCTAGCGGGGGGGCCCGAAGATACGCAGTATTTT. Translation gives CASSQDLAGGPEDTQYF.

The V gene is TRBV20-1, the J gene TRBJ1-1, with unresolved D. Germline V gene data show CDR1 as DFQATT and CDR2 as SNEGSKA (reference sequence). The CDR3 totals 14 residues. Trimming cost V 6 bases and J 5 bases, with 19 bases left between them. The CDR3 nucleotides are TGCAGTGCCCCCGCTCTGGCGTTTTTGACTGAAGCTTTCTTT. Protein product: CSAPALAFLTEAFF.

J is TRBJ2-5 and V is TRBV10-3; D is unclear. Germline lookup yields CDR1 ENHRY and CDR2 SYGVKD. V was cut by 7 bases and J by 4 bases, with 10 bases left in between. CDR3 length equals 12 residues. CDR3 nucleotide sequence: TGTGCCATCAAATCAGATGGAGAGACCCAGTACTTC. This codes for CAIKSDGETQYF.

V usage is TRBV6-1 and J usage is TRBJ1-2; 9 positions agree with TRBD1. With 6 bases clipped from V and 8 bases from J, the junction kept 7 bases outside the gene matches. Germline CDR1 MNHNS, CDR2 SASEGT. The CDR3 extends over 13 amino acids. The CDR3: CASSLTGGRGYTF. In DNA, the CDR3 is TGTGCCAGCAGCCTGACAGGGGGGCGAGGCTACACCTTC.

The gene calls are TRBV29-1 and TRBJ2-1; TRBD1 matches at 7 bases. The V and J ends lost 7 bases and 6 bases, in that order; junction bases with no gene match: 3. This CDR3 spans 11 amino acids. The germline CDR1 and CDR2 sequences are SQVTM and ANQGSEA. This CDR3 reads CSADRANEQFF. CDR3 sequence (DNA): TGCAGCGCAGACAGGGCCAATGAGCAGTTCTTC.

This clonotype was counted between two and nine times. V and J are TRBV3-1 and TRBJ2-1; 15 bases map to TRBD2. J gave up 10 bases and V 1 base, and 11 bases lay outside the gene matches. The CDR3 spans 18 residues. Germline assignment: CDR1 LGHDT and CDR2 YNNKEL (reference sequence). DNA of the CDR3: TGTGCCAGCAGCCAAGGAGACCTGGGACTAGCGGGGGGTGACGAGCAGTTCTTC. Translation gives CASSQGDLGLAGGDEQFF.

The chain uses TRBV18 and TRBJ1-1, with D tentatively TRBD1 (6 bases). The CDR3 covers 18 residues. Per germline, CDR1 KGHSH and CDR2 LQKENI. The V end was cut by 2 bases, the J end by 5 bases, with 24 bases between. The CDR3 loop reads CASSPNFGDGQSGTEAFF. CDR3 DNA: TGTGCCAGCTCACCAAATTTCGGGGACGGACAGAGTGGGACTGAAGCTTTCTTT. The full variable domain, its missing parts supplied by reference TRBV18 and TRBJ1-1, is NAGVMQNPRHLVRRRGQEARLRCSPMKGHSHVYWYRQLPEEGLKFMVYLQKENIIDESGMPKERFSAEFPKEGPSILRIQQVVRGDSAAYFCASSPNFGDGQSGTEAFFGQGTRLTVV.

V is TRBV20-1 and J is TRBJ2-3, with 10 positions matching TRBD2. V trimming: 0 bases; J trimming: 2 bases; junction bases outside the gene matches: 2. Germline V gene data show CDR1 as DFQATT and CDR2 as SNEGSKA (reference sequence). The CDR3 has 15 amino acids. The DNA for the CDR3 is TGCAGTGCTAGAGAGGGACTAGCGATCACAGATACGCAGTATTTT. Translation: CSAREGLAITDTQYF.

The rearrangement uses TRBV5-5 and TRBJ2-7, with 9 bases fitting TRBD1. Trimming took 4 bases from V and 6 from J; bases not matched to a gene: 14. CDR3 length: 16 residues. Germline CDR1 reads SGHKS; CDR2 reads YYEKEE (reference sequence). The CDR3 loop reads CASSKKDRGFVGEQYF. CDR3 sequence (DNA): TGTGCCAGCAGCAAAAAGGACAGGGGCTTCGTCGGCGAGCAGTACTTC.

This clonotype was counted between two and nine times. The chain is built from TRBV20-1 and TRBJ2-3; TRBD2 aligns across 13 bases. The V and J ends lost 3 bases and 2 bases, in that order; junction bases with no gene match: 2. The germline CDR1 and CDR2 sequences are DFQATT and SNEGSKA (reference sequence). This CDR3 comprises 15 residues. The CDR3 nucleotides read TGCAGTGCTAGGACTAGCGGGGGGTTCACAGATACGCAGTATTTT. It is translated as CSARTSGGFTDTQYF.

Ten or more counts support this clonotype. CDR3 bases: TGCGCCAGCAGCCAAGGGCTTCTGTCCGGAAACACCATATATTTT. Residues: CASSQGLLSGNTIYF. The J gene is TRBJ1-3, the V gene TRBV4-1; D gene ambiguous. This CDR3 is 15 amino acids long. With 1 base removed from V and 4 bases from J, the gap between germline ends came to 11 bases. Looked up from germline, CDR1 is MGHRA and CDR2 is YSYEKL.

This clonotype was counted between two and nine times. The gene calls are TRBV20-1 and TRBJ1-4, with D unclear. In germline, CDR1 is DFQATT, CDR2 SNEGSKA (reference sequence). The CDR3 consists of 13 residues. Trimming removed 3 bases from V and 3 bases from J, with 8 bases in between. CDR3: CSASAESNEKLFF. The CDR3, as DNA: TGCAGTGCTAGCGCGGAGTCTAATGAAAAACTGTTTTTT.

This clonotype was found a few times. This chain uses TRBV5-1 with TRBJ1-4, with D hard to call. Per the germline V gene, CDR1 is SGHRS and CDR2 is YFSETQ. The V end lost 4 bases, the J end lost 0 bases, and 13 bases lay between the germline ends. The CDR3 extends over 16 amino acids. For the CDR3, the DNA is TGCGCCAGCAGCCCCGGGGAGATTGCAACTAATGAAAAACTGTTTTTT. Amino acid sequence: CASSPGEIATNEKLFF.

This clonotype appeared a few times. This chain connects TRBV28 to TRBJ2-7, with D possibly matching TRBD2 (6 bases). The germline CDR1 and CDR2 sequences are MDHEN and SYDVKM. Trimming stripped 6 bases from V and 4 bases from J, with 16 bases between. The CDR3 covers 14 residues. DNA of the CDR3: TGTGCCAGCAGGCTGACCGGGAGAGGGTACGAGCAGTACTTC. It encodes CASRLTGRGYEQYF.